Shown below are 17 T cell receptor beta chains from a single sample sequenced in a study of blood T cell repertoires in COVID-19. Using immunoSEQ multiplex PCR, the repertoire was profiled, and TCRdb retains in-frame clones only, with some absent. The table lists approximately 210,000 clones, under 95% of them singletons. Sequenced sample: peripheral blood. These receptors originate from a man younger than 45 with acute or convalescent COVID-19.

The gene calls are TRBV18 and TRBJ1-1; D gene uncertain. Looked up from germline, CDR1 is KGHSH and CDR2 is LQKENI. V was pared by 3 bases and J by 3 bases, with 8 bases between. There are 13 residues in the CDR3. CDR3 loop: CASSPREDTEAFF. As DNA, the CDR3 is TGTGCCAGCTCACCTAGGGAGGACACTGAAGCTTTCTTT.

V is TRBV27 and J is TRBJ2-1, with 8 positions matching TRBD2. CDR3 length: 13 residues. Trimming took 3 bases from V and 10 from J; bases not matched to a gene: 5. Germline CDR1 reads MNHEY; CDR2 reads SMNVEV (reference sequence). The CDR3 region is CASSFFSGEEQFF. For the CDR3, the DNA is TGTGCCAGCAGTTTCTTTAGCGGGGAGGAGCAGTTCTTC.

The V and J genes are TRBV3-1 (or the pseudogene TRBV3-2) and TRBJ2-2; D gene ambiguous. The germline CDR1 and CDR2 sequences are LGHDT and YNNKEL (reference sequence). This CDR3 spans 15 amino acids. The germline V and J ends were trimmed by 1 base and 2 bases, with 8 bases remaining between them. The CDR3 here is CASSQARLNTGELFF. DNA for the CDR3: TGTGCCAGCAGCCAAGCCAGACTCAACACCGGGGAGCTGTTTTTT.

The chain combines TRBV25-1 with TRBJ2-3; unclear D gene. Trimming cost V 8 bases and J 10 bases, with 16 bases left between them. CDR3 length equals 12 residues. Looked up from germline, CDR1 is MGHDK and CDR2 is SYGVNS. CDR3: CASARVAGSQYF. For the CDR3, the DNA is TGTGCCAGCGCCCGAGTCGCAGGTTCGCAGTATTTT.

This clone was counted many times. The J gene is TRBJ1-5, the V gene TRBV28; no definite D call. The germline V and J ends were trimmed by 4 bases and 2 bases, with 12 bases remaining between them. CDR3 length equals 15 residues. Looked up from germline, CDR1 is MDHEN and CDR2 is SYDVKM. The CDR3 region has the DNA TGTGCCAGCAGTTCACCCAAGGGAGGCAATCAGCCCCAGCATTTT. This gives the protein CASSSPKGGNQPQHF. Drawing the rest from reference TRBV28 and TRBJ1-5, the complete variable domain is DVKVTQSSRYLVKRTGEKVFLECVQDMDHENMFWYRQDPGLGLRLIYFSYDVKMKEKGDIPEGYSVSREKKERFSLILESASTNQTSMYLCASSSPKGGNQPQHFGDGTRLSIL.

This chain links TRBV6-5 with TRBJ2-3, with TRBD1 identical over 9 bases. Germline-derived CDR1 and CDR2 are MNHEY and SVGAGI. The V gene end was trimmed by 6 bases and the J gene end by 4 bases; junction bases not matched to a gene: 8. The CDR3 has 15 residues. CDR3 DNA sequence: TGTGCCAGCAGCGGGACAGGGTTTAGGGCAGATACGCAGTATTTT. Its translation: CASSGTGFRADTQYF.

The chain recombines TRBV30 with TRBJ1-6, with D hard to call. The CDR3 totals 13 residues. Trimming removed 6 bases at V and 4 bases at J, with 10 bases between. In germline, CDR1 is GTSNPN, CDR2 SVGIG (reference sequence). The CDR3 bases are TGTGCCTGCTCGGGGTCTTATAATTCACCCCTCCACTTT. Encoded protein: CACSGSYNSPLHF.

The chain links TRBV5-1 to TRBJ1-6; D is possibly TRBD1 (5 bases). V lost 1 base, J lost 6 bases, and 8 bases lay in between. This CDR3 has 14 amino acids. Looked up from germline, CDR1 is SGHRS and CDR2 is YFSETQ. In nucleotides, the CDR3 is TGCGCCAGCAGCTTGACGACAGCTAATTCACCCCTCCACTTT. Its protein product is CASSLTTANSPLHF.

The gene calls are TRBV10-3 and TRBJ1-5; D is possibly TRBD1 (5 bases). Germline V gene data show CDR1 as ENHRY and CDR2 as SYGVKD. Trimming cost V 0 bases and J 2 bases, with 14 bases left between them. The CDR3 totals 17 residues. CDR3 bases: TGTGCCATCAGTGAGTCGATCAGGGTCGACGGCAATCAGCCCCAGCATTTT. Translation gives CAISESIRVDGNQPQHF.

The J gene is TRBJ2-7, the V gene TRBV28; D perhaps matches TRBD1 (5 bases). The V end was cut by 6 bases, the J end by 0 bases, with 12 bases between. Germline CDR1 and CDR2: MDHEN and SYDVKM. The CDR3 runs 14 residues. The CDR3, as DNA: TGTGCCAGCAGCCCGACCAGGGACTCCTACGAGCAGTACTTC. As protein: CASSPTRDSYEQYF.

The chain uses TRBV6-5 and TRBJ1-1; 7 bases line up with TRBD1. This CDR3 is 14 amino acids long. V was clipped by 7 bases and J by 7 bases; unmatched bases: 12. Germline V lookup: CDR1 MNHEY, CDR2 SVGAGI. The CDR3 bases are TGTGCCAGCAAATCCACAGGGGCAAGAGTTGAAGCTTTCTTT. It yields the protein CASKSTGARVEAFF.

This chain links TRBV12-3 or TRBV12-4 with TRBJ2-3; no clear D. Trimming left V 3 bases short and J 3 bases short, with 7 bases between. This CDR3 has 13 residues. The CDR3 spells CASSFVKTDTQYF. CDR3 nucleotide sequence: TGTGCCAGCAGTTTTGTCAAAACAGATACGCAGTATTTT.

The CDR3 loop reads CASSEGLAGGLEFF. The CDR3 coding sequence is TGTGCCAGCAGCGAAGGACTAGCGGGGGGGTTGGAGTTCTTC. This chain uses TRBV5-6 with TRBJ2-1, with 15 bases identical to TRBD2. The CDR3 runs to 14 residues. Germline assignment: CDR1 SGHDT and CDR2 YYEEEE. V lost 4 bases and J lost 14; bases outside the gene matches: 7. The variable domain in full, with the rest retrieved from reference TRBV5-6 and TRBJ2-1, is DAGVTQSPTHLIKTRGQQVTLRCSPKSGHDTVSWYQQALGQGPQFIFQYYEEEERQRGNFPDRFSGHQFPNYSSELNVNALLLGDSALYLCASSEGLAGGLEFFGPGTRLTVL.

The gene calls are TRBV28 and TRBJ2-7; 7 bases fit TRBD1. J was trimmed by 4 bases and V by 3 bases; bases with no gene match: 6. From germline, CDR1 is MDHEN and CDR2 SYDVKM. This CDR3 spans 14 amino acids. The CDR3 sequence: CASSFIAGGYEQYF. The CDR3 nucleotides are TGTGCCAGCAGTTTCATTGCAGGGGGATACGAGCAGTACTTC.

Of note for this clone: The DNA is omitted, as the CDR3 cannot be located on it reliably, and the CDR3 follows TCRdb's listing. The rearrangement links TRBV27 to TRBJ2-5; the D call of TRBD2 is as the table states it, not checked on the DNA. The CDR3 is 15 amino acids in total, end residues counted. Germline CDR1 reads MNHEY; CDR2 reads SMNVEV (reference sequence). The CDR3 sequence: CASSSSIVAQETQYF.

This clone was detected once. This chain connects TRBV5-1 to TRBJ1-6, with D perhaps matching TRBD1 (5 bases). The germline V gene encodes CDR1 SGHRS and CDR2 YFSETQ. Trimming pared 4 bases from V and 10 bases from J, leaving 15 bases between. CDR3 size: 14 residues. The CDR3 DNA reads TGCGCCAGCAGCCTGGTTCAGGGAAAATCACCCCTCCACTTT. Its translation: CASSLVQGKSPLHF.

The chain is built from TRBV2 and TRBJ2-1, with 7 bases aligning to TRBD2. V dropped 5 bases and J dropped 7; count of bases not matched to a gene: 8. Germline loops: CDR1 SNHLY, CDR2 FYNNEI. The CDR3 runs 14 residues. For the CDR3, the DNA is TGTGCCAGCAGTAGCGGGGTATATGGGAATGAGCAGTTCTTC. It specifies CASSSGVYGNEQFF.